This T cell receptor beta chain was captured in a study of T-cell memory formation after mild COVID-19. The study's findings and limits: Clones which contracted sat mainly in CM and EM if CD4+, and in EMRA if CD8+. Clones that contracted from day 15 to 85 were balanced CD4/CD8, while later expanders leaned CD4+. The finding that pre-infection memory included some responding clones suggested that cross-reactive memory joined.

The table lists this clonotype with many counts. The antigen remains unidentified. Via MiXCR, TCRdb re-called the 5' RACE reads, giving one row per CDR3 protein. The sample yields 470,000 or so distinct CDR3 sequences, around 19% seen once. V lost 3 bases to trimming and J lost 2 bases, with 15 bases between them. This CDR3 spans 15 amino acids. In germline, CDR1 is SQVTM, CDR2 ANQGSEA. Sequencing input: PBMCs or a T cell subset sorted from them (not recorded which). This TCR was sampled from an adult woman who had mild COVID-19 (a few samples of this study predate the infection). Cell type and time point are not known. The rearrangement uses TRBV29-1 and TRBJ2-3, with D possibly being TRBD1 or TRBD2 (5 bases each). CDR3 bases: TGCAGCGTTGATCCAGGGAGACACGACACAGATACGCAGTATTTT. Residues: CSVDPGRHDTDTQYF.